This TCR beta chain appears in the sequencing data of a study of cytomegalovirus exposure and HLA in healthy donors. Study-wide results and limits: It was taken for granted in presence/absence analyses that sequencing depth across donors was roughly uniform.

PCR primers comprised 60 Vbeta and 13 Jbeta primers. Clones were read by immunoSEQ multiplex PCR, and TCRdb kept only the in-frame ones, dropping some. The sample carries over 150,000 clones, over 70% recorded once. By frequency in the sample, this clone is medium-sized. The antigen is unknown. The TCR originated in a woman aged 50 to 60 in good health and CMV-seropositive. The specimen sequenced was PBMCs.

Written as DNA, the CDR3 is TGTGCCAGCAGTTCCGGCGGTGAAGCTTTCTTT. Its protein product is CASSSGGEAFF. This chain connects TRBV2 to TRBJ1-1; the D is unclear. CDR1 is SNHLY and CDR2 is FYNNEI in the germline V gene. V lost 5 bases and J lost 7, with 8 bases in between. This CDR3 spans 11 amino acids.